This paragraph covers one TCR beta chain sequence. This clone was seen a single time. Its binding antigen is unknown. Base qualities are missing; no much larger clone stands one base away. One collaborating source in Seattle enrolled patients during active infection and followed them longitudinally through the course of disease. Whole blood was collected in K2EDTA tubes by collaborating institutions according to the institutions' own protocols. For TCRbeta analysis, collaborators shipped samples as frozen whole blood, isolated PBMCs, or DNA extracted from either of those sample types. The immunoSEQ Assay, a bias-controlled multiplex PCR, was used to amplify TCRbeta CDR3 regions from genomic DNA. In the paper's pipeline: Nucleated cell counts per sample were estimated from amplification of reference gene primers within the assay. To quantify the absolute abundance of each unique TCRbeta CDR3 rearrangement, sequence reads were collapsed and filtered. Productive Simpson clonality was computed per sample as the square root of Simpson's diversity index over productive rearrangements. This is the immuneACCESS table as TCRdb keeps it, with only in-frame sequences that have V and J called. A part of the clones is gone; compared with another copy, unresolved V genes explain less than half, and the rest is unexplained. V and J calls and clone size follow that table, whereas D and trimming were derived from the DNA. For this sample there are some 220,000 clones; roughly 91% appear just once. The ten largest account for roughly 0.8% of the sample.

CDR1 and CDR2 are drawn from the germline V gene: SGHRS, YFSETQ. Taken from cysteine to phenylalanine, the CDR3 has 16 residues. Left in the record is the CDR3 DNA by itself, 48 bases read in frame from the first base. V loses 0 bases at its end and J loses 8 bases; junction bases beyond the gene matches: 8. The data derive from a study of blood T cell repertoires in COVID-19 (TCRdb year 2020). Regarding the complete study: Samples covering the acute and convalescent phases of COVID-19 were provided by collaborators in the United States, Italy and Spain. The material from the prospective study consisted of cDNA or gDNA derived from T cells, B-cell-depleted T cells, or PBMCs. Deeply sampled blood TCRbeta repertoires from subjects exposed to, actively infected with, or recovered from COVID-19 were included in the dataset. The repertoires were released in a freely available public database meant as a resource for research on the immune response to SARS-CoV-2. The samples were drawn from the first 160 participants of the ongoing ImmuneRACE study and from 1,254 subjects provided by 6 global collaborators. Nearly every sample came with metadata listing a de-identified subject ID, COVID-19 status, age in years and sex. Where available, HLA class I and class II types were obtained from metadata supplied by the sample provider rather than from assay-based typing.

Study-wide conclusions, independent of this receptor: The amount of clinical and demographic metadata varied by source and participant and was provided uncurated.

The TCR comes from a young man with COVID-19, enrolled during active disease. The chain is assembled from TRBV5-1 and TRBJ1-2; TRBD1 lines up with 12 middle nucleotides. What was sequenced was peripheral blood. The CDR3 reads as follows: CASSLAPGQGARGYTF. The nucleotide sequence reads as follows: TGCGCCAGCAGCTTGGCCCCGGGACAGGGGGCGCGAGGCTACACCTTC.